A selection of T cell receptor beta chains follows, all from one sample in a study of blood T cell repertoires in COVID-19. TCRdb keeps only in-frame clones here, not all; method: immunoSEQ multiplex PCR. This table holds about 140,000 clones, 85% to 90% found once. The sequenced sample was peripheral blood. These receptors were obtained from a man over 45 with active COVID-19. The CDR3 runs from the conserved cysteine through the conserved F or W. D genes are given only for firm matches. Clone size is not always given. Where it is, it says once, few, many or a class for expanded clones.

cdr3_aa,cdr3_nt,v_call,clone_size,d_call,j_call
CAGKGYQETQYF,TGCGCCGGAAAGGGGTACCAAGAGACCCAGTACTTC,TRBV4-3,-,-,TRBJ2-5
CASTLRGYNEQFF,TGTGCCAGTACCCTGAGGGGGTACAATGAGCAGTTCTTC,TRBV19,-,-,TRBJ2-1
CASSQVAGLSYEQYF,TGTGCCAGCAGCCAAGTGGCGGGATTAAGCTACGAGCAGTACTTC,TRBV4-2,-,-,TRBJ2-7
CATSRVISGGSYEQYF,TGTGCCACCAGCAGAGTTATCTCCGGTGGCTCCTACGAGCAGTACTTC,TRBV15,-,-,TRBJ2-7
CASSQGSGWGYTF,TGCGCCAGCAGCCAAGGTTCAGGGTGGGGCTACACCTTC,TRBV4-1,-,-,TRBJ1-2
CASSPWQRGGIDEQFF,TGTGCCAGCAGCCCCTGGCAGCGGGGGGGAATCGATGAGCAGTTCTTC,TRBV7-6,-,TRBD2,TRBJ2-1
CASSFFIESGANVLTF,TGTGCCAGCAGCTTTTTCATCGAGTCGGGGGCCAACGTCCTGACTTTC,TRBV5-5,-,-,TRBJ2-6
CASSQATGKTGNTIYF,TGTGCCAGCAGCCAAGCCACAGGGAAGACTGGAAACACCATATATTTT,TRBV4-2,-,-,TRBJ1-3
CASSIWDRGLGGELFF,TGTGCCAGTAGTATCTGGGACAGGGGGCTTGGCGGGGAGCTGTTTTTT,TRBV19,-,TRBD1,TRBJ2-2
CASSYSTASYEQYF,TGTGCCAGCAGTTACTCGACTGCCTCCTACGAGCAGTACTTC,TRBV6-2/TRBV6-3,-,-,TRBJ2-7
CASRLAGATNTGELFF,TGCGCCAGCAGGTTAGCGGGGGCCACGAACACCGGGGAGCTGTTTTTT,TRBV4-1,-,TRBD2,TRBJ2-2
CASGQGGLYEQYF,TGTGCCAGTGGACAGGGAGGACTCTACGAGCAGTACTTC,TRBV7-2,-,TRBD1,TRBJ2-7
CASSTYRTGGDEQFF,TGTGCCAGCAGTACCTATAGGACAGGGGGGGATGAGCAGTTCTTC,TRBV28,-,TRBD1,TRBJ2-1
CASSQVLEGGELFF,TGTGCCAGCAGCCAAGTACTAGAGGGCGGGGAGCTGTTTTTT,TRBV4-2,-,-,TRBJ2-2
CASSGSDTDTQYF,TGTGCCAGCTCCGGGTCTGACACAGATACGCAGTATTTT,TRBV18,-,-,TRBJ2-3
CASSIQDNSYNEQFF,TGTGCCAGCAGCATTCAGGATAACTCCTACAATGAGCAGTTCTTC,TRBV21-1,-,-,TRBJ2-1
CASSQGARGVNTEAFF,TGTGCCAGCAGCCAAGGGGCCCGGGGGGTGAACACTGAAGCTTTCTTT,TRBV4-2,once,-,TRBJ1-1
CASSTELVNLRTGANVLTF,TGTGCCAGTAGTACTGAACTAGTCAACCTCAGGACTGGGGCCAACGTCCTGACTTTC,TRBV19,-,-,TRBJ2-6
CAWIKVGDTGELFF,TGTGCCTGGATCAAAGTAGGAGACACCGGGGAGCTGTTTTTT,TRBV30,once,-,TRBJ2-2
CASSYYPGTGAREIKPQHF,TGTGCCAGCAGCTATTATCCAGGGACAGGGGCGAGGGAAATCAAGCCCCAGCATTTT,TRBV7-9,few,TRBD1,TRBJ1-5
CASSVNGGAKNIQYF,TGTGCCAGCAGTGTCAATGGGGGGGCCAAAAACATTCAGTACTTC,TRBV2,-,-,TRBJ2-4
CSASLASGGEGQFF,TGCAGTGCTAGTCTGGCTAGCGGGGGGGAGGGGCAGTTCTTC,TRBV20-1,-,TRBD2,TRBJ2-1
CASSPHPGDSENTIYF,TGTGCCAGCAGCCCACACCCTGGGGACTCTGAAAACACCATATATTTT,TRBV9,-,-,TRBJ1-3
CASVPRNGNQPQHF,TGTGCCAGCGTCCCCAGGAATGGAAATCAGCCCCAGCATTTT,TRBV7-2,-,-,TRBJ1-5
CASSQDWGRAGELFF,TGCGCCAGCAGCCAAGACTGGGGGAGGGCCGGGGAGCTGTTTTTT,TRBV4-3,once,TRBD2,TRBJ2-2
CASTNGGMADTQYF,TGTGCCAGCACTAATGGGGGGATGGCAGATACGCAGTATTTT,TRBV9,-,-,TRBJ2-3
CASSTRTSGALYEQYF,TGTGCCAGCAGTACCCGGACTAGCGGGGCACTCTACGAGCAGTACTTC,TRBV27,-,TRBD2,TRBJ2-7
CASNPGAAGGLNEQFF,TGTGCCAGTAACCCAGGGGCAGCGGGGGGCCTCAATGAGCAGTTCTTC,TRBV19,-,TRBD2,TRBJ2-1
CAISESSDNQPQHF,TGTGCCATCAGTGAGTCGTCAGACAATCAGCCCCAGCATTTT,TRBV10-3,-,-,TRBJ1-5
CSASMRGGPSDTQYF,TGCAGTGCTAGTATGCGGGGGGGACCATCAGATACGCAGTATTTT,TRBV20-1,-,TRBD2,TRBJ2-3
CASSLVAGGLTDTQYF,TGTGCCAGCAGCTTGGTAGCGGGGGGGCTGACAGATACGCAGTATTTT,TRBV5-4,-,TRBD2,TRBJ2-3
CASSPVSGGRTDTQYF,TGTGCCAGCAGCCCTGTCAGCGGGGGCCGCACAGATACGCAGTATTTT,TRBV3-1/TRBV3-2,-,TRBD2,TRBJ2-3
CASRGRDREASPLHF,TGTGCCAGCAGAGGACGGGACAGGGAAGCTTCACCCCTCCACTTT,TRBV6-5,-,TRBD1,TRBJ1-6
CASGNSNQPQHF,TGTGCCAGTGGCAATAGCAATCAGCCCCAGCATTTT,TRBV19,-,-,TRBJ1-5
CASSVQGLGEKLFF,TGTGCCAGCAGTGTCCAGGGGTTGGGGGAAAAACTGTTTTTT,TRBV28,-,-,TRBJ1-4
CASSLQTGYGYTF,TGTGCCAGCAGTTTACAGACAGGCTATGGCTACACCTTC,TRBV12-3/TRBV12-4,-,-,TRBJ1-2
CAIRTGTNPVDTQYF,TGTGCCATCAGGACGGGGACTAACCCGGTGGATACGCAGTATTTT,TRBV10-3,-,TRBD2,TRBJ2-3
CASSTASGGANEQFF,TGTGCCAGCAGCACTGCTAGCGGGGGGGCGAATGAGCAGTTCTTC,TRBV7-9,few,TRBD2,TRBJ2-1
CASSYPPGDEQFF,TGTGCCAGCAGTTACCCACCGGGGGATGAGCAGTTCTTC,TRBV6-7,-,-,TRBJ2-1